The rows below give T cell receptor beta chains drawn from one sample of a study of technical replicates of blood from a few donors. The method was immunoSEQ multiplex PCR; TCRdb's version includes in-frame clones alone and lacks a portion of them. This repertoire shows fewer than 75,000 clones, approximately 88% found once; its top ten account for about 4.6%. Sequencing was done on a sample of PBMCs. These receptors were taken from a human donor in good health. Some clones in this sample may be carry-over from other donors' samples. Both conserved end residues are part of each CDR3. The D gene is left open where the match is weak. The size of a clone is reported for some rows only, either as once, few or many, or as a class for expanded clones.

TRBV7-2,NA,14,TRBD2,TRBJ2-1,TGTGCCAGCGGATCGACTAGCGCCTCTACGAAGCAGTTCTTC,CASGSTSASTKQFF
TRBV7-9,NA,12,NA,TRBJ2-7,TGTGCCAGCAGCTGGACTGGCTACGAGCAGTACTTC,CASSWTGYEQYF
TRBV7-9,NA,13,NA,TRBJ2-7,TGTGCCAGCAGCGATAGGGAGGCCTACGAGCAGTACTTC,CASSDREAYEQYF
TRBV2,NA,12,NA,TRBJ1-1,TGTGCCACCAAGTTACAGAACACTGAAGCTTTCTTT,CATKLQNTEAFF
TRBV30,NA,14,TRBD1,TRBJ2-7,TGTGCCTGGACGCGGGGGACAGGGGTCTACGAGCAGTACTTC,CAWTRGTGVYEQYF
TRBV29-1,NA,18,TRBD2,TRBJ2-7,TGCAGCGTTGAACTACCGGAGGCGGGAGGTAACCTTGTGAACGAGCAGTACTTC,CSVELPEAGGNLVNEQYF
TRBV13,NA,13,TRBD2,TRBJ2-1,TGTGCCAGTCAGACTAGCGGGGGTTATGAGCAGTTCTTC,CASQTSGGYEQFF
TRBV11-2,NA,13,NA,TRBJ2-2,TGTGCCAGCAGCTTAGATCAGGCCGGGGAGCTGTTTTTT,CASSLDQAGELFF
TRBV7-2,NA,15,NA,TRBJ2-1,TGTGCCAGCAGCTTAATGTTGGCTAGAGGCAATGAGCAGTTCTTC,CASSLMLARGNEQFF
TRBV9,NA,19,TRBD2,TRBJ2-3,TGTGCCAGCAGCGTAGCTCAAGGGGGAGGTCGACTAGCGTCAGATACGCAGTATTTT,CASSVAQGGGRLASDTQYF
TRBV11-3,NA,18,TRBD2,TRBJ2-3,TGTGCCAGCAGCTTTGGTACTAGCGGGGGGCCGGGAACAGATACGCAGTATTTT,CASSFGTSGGPGTDTQYF
TRBV27,NA,16,NA,TRBJ2-2,TGTGCCAGCAGTTTATTGGGGCCGAGGGGGACCGGGGAGCTGTTTTTT,CASSLLGPRGTGELFF
TRBV7-8,NA,13,NA,TRBJ2-3,TGTGCCAGCAGCTTAGCGCGTACAGATACGCAGTATTTT,CASSLARTDTQYF
TRBV13,NA,18,TRBD1,TRBJ1-2,TGTGCCAGCAGCTTAGGCCTCTGGACAGGGGGCCGGGACTATGGCTACACCTTC,CASSLGLWTGGRDYGYTF
TRBV19,NA,14,NA,TRBJ2-2,TGTGCCAGTAGACCCGGACAGATTACCGGGGAGCTGTTTTTT,CASRPGQITGELFF
TRBV10-3,NA,15,TRBD1,TRBJ1-2,TGTGCCATCAGCGGCTCTCCAGGGGGGAAGAATGGCTACACCTTC,CAISGSPGGKNGYTF
TRBV9,NA,15,NA,TRBJ1-5,TGTGCCACACCCGTAGTCCAGGGCAGCAATCAGCCCCAGCATTTT,CATPVVQGSNQPQHF
TRBV7-2,NA,15,NA,TRBJ1-3,TGTGCCAGCAGCTTAGAGACCGGGACAGGAAACACCATATATTTT,CASSLETGTGNTIYF
TRBV7-9,NA,15,NA,TRBJ1-5,TGTGCCAGCAGCCCAGGACAGTCGGCCAATCAGCCCCAGCATTTT,CASSPGQSANQPQHF
TRBV2,once,10,NA,TRBJ2-7,TGTGCCACTGGTTCCCGGGAGCAGTACTTC,CATGSREQYF
TRBV7-9,NA,13,TRBD1,TRBJ1-2,TGTGCCAGCAGCTCGGGACAGGTCTATGGCTACACCTTC,CASSSGQVYGYTF
TRBV18,NA,13,TRBD1,TRBJ1-1,TGTGCCAGCAGGGGACAGGGGGGAACTGAAGCTTTCTTT,CASRGQGGTEAFF
TRBV6-5,once,14,NA,TRBJ1-2,TGTGCCAGCAGTTACTCCCCGGGATACTATGGCTACACCTTC,CASSYSPGYYGYTF
TRBV15,NA,15,TRBD2,TRBJ2-5,TGTGCCACCAGCCTTCGGGCGGGGGTTTGGGAGACCCAGTACTTC,CATSLRAGVWETQYF
TRBV21-1,NA,11,NA,TRBJ1-2,TGTGCCAGCGGCGGAGAGGGTGGCTACACCTTC,CASGGEGGYTF
TRBV5-6,once,13,NA,TRBJ1-2,TGTGCCAGCAGCTTGGGGCCTCTTGGTGGCTACACCTTC,CASSLGPLGGYTF
TRBV4-3,NA,14,NA,TRBJ1-2,TGCGCCAGCAGCCAATATTCAGGGAACTATGGCTACACCTTC,CASSQYSGNYGYTF
TRBV7-2,NA,14,TRBD2,TRBJ2-5,TGTGCCAGCAGCTACGGGGGGGCGAGGGAGACCCAGTACTTC,CASSYGGARETQYF
TRBV2,NA,15,NA,TRBJ1-1,TGTGCCAGCAGTGGAGCGGACAGCGGCAACACTGAAGCTTTCTTT,CASSGADSGNTEAFF